This T cell receptor (beta chain) was identified in a study of T cell responses to AZD1222 COVID-19 vaccine. General study results and limits: Nearly half of unique spike-specific TCRs reportedly avoided B.1.351 and B.1.1.7 mutated regions.

Regarding this clone: The antigen is undetermined.

The CDR3 is 15 residues long. Germline loops: CDR1 KGHSH, CDR2 LQKENI. Between the trimmed V and J ends, which lost 0 bases and 5 bases, there was a span of 13 bases. Sequencing was performed with immunoSEQ multiplex PCR; in TCRdb, only in-frame clones are kept and a portion is missing. The table has 100,000 to 130,000 clones, roughly 89% seen once. The sample here was peripheral blood, taken on day 0 of AZD1222 vaccination. The chain joins TRBV18 to TRBJ2-5; D remains unclear. The receptor was derived from an adult in good health. This chain's CDR3 is CASSPPFGESETQYF. DNA for the CDR3: TGTGCCAGCTCACCACCGTTTGGAGAATCGGAGACCCAGTACTTC.